The clone carrying this T cell receptor (beta chain) appeared a few times. Its antigen is unknown. Trimming removed 6 bases at V and 4 bases at J, with 18 bases between. This CDR3 has 15 amino acids. The germline V gene encodes CDR1 SGHTA and CDR2 FQGNSA. The record originates from a study of blood T cells in healthy people across ages. Overall study results and limits: The study found TCR beta diversity correlated strongly with naive T cell percentage.

A second 7 to 11 cycle PCR used barcoded and J-beta primers. Each cDNA molecule carried a tag from a template-switch adaptor that contained 12 random nucleotides. There were at least 3 million CDR3-containing paired-end reads obtained from each sample. TCRdb reprocessed the 5' RACE reads via MiXCR and lists one record per CDR3 protein. The repertoire holds around 1,500,000 distinct CDR3 sequences, with 28% as singletons. The material sequenced was blood. The TCR comes from a woman aged 25 to 39 in good health. The chain joins TRBV7-2 to TRBJ1-1; no definite D call. The CDR3 sequence is CASRTAQQSSTEAFF. The CDR3, as DNA: TGTGCCAGCAGGACGGCTCAGCAGAGTAGCACTGAAGCTTTCTTT.